This T cell receptor beta chain appears in the sequencing data of a study of blood T cell repertoires in COVID-19. Study-wide background: Spain, Italy and the United States supplied samples that represented acute and convalescent COVID-19.

Sequenced by immunoSEQ multiplex PCR; TCRdb stores in-frame clones only, minus some. The top ten clones hold about 2.5% of a sample with hundreds of thousands of clones, more than 75% of them seen once. In germline, CDR1 is SNHLY, CDR2 FYNNEI. The V end was cut by 6 bases, the J end by 1 base, with 15 bases between. The CDR3 extends over 15 amino acids. The chain links TRBV2 to TRBJ1-1; D call uncertain. Sequenced input: peripheral blood. The receptor was isolated from a woman aged 55-70 years with COVID-19, enrolled during active disease. The CDR3 sequence: CASRGGGTANTEAFF. The DNA for the CDR3 is TGTGCCAGCAGGGGTGGAGGAACAGCGAACACTGAAGCTTTCTTT. Full variable domain (outside the CDR3, taken from reference TRBV2 and TRBJ1-1): EPEVTQTPSHQVTQMGQEVILRCVPISNHLYFYWYRQILGQKVEFLVSFYNNEISEKSEIFDDQFSVERPDGSNFTLKIRSTKLEDSAMYFCASRGGGTANTEAFFGQGTRLTVV.